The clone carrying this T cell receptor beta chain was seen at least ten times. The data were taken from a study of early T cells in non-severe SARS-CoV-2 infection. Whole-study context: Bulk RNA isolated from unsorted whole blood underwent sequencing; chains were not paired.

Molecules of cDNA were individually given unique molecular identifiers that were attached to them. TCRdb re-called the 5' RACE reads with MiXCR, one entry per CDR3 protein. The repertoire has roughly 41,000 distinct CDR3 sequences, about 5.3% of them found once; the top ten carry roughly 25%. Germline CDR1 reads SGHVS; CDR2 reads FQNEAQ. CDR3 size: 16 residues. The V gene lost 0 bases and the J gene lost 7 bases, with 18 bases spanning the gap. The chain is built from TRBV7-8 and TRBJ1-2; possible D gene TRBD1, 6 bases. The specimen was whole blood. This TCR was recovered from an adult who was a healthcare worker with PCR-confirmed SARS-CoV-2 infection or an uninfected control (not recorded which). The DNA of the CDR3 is TGTGCCAGCAGCTTAGCCGTACAGGGTTCAAGAGGTGGCTACACCTTC. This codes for CASSLAVQGSRGGYTF. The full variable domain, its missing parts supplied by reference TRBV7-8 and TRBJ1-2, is GAGVSQSPRYKVAKRGQDVALRCDPISGHVSLFWYQQALGQGPEFLTYFQNEAQLDKSGLPSDRFFAERPEGSVSTLKIQRTQQEDSAVYLCASSLAVQGSRGGYTFGSGTRLTVV.